This T cell receptor (beta chain) is from a study of T-cell memory formation after mild COVID-19 (dated by TCRdb to the early 2020s). Looking at the study overall: TCR sequence clusters from the two donors were largely donor specific. T-cell clones expanding and contracting after mild COVID-19 in a couple of donors were tracked by longitudinal TCRalpha and TCRbeta repertoire sequencing. The cohort was made up of two young adult volunteers, one female and one male, who were previously healthy. Study-wide conclusions, independent of this receptor: Clones that contracted from day 15 to 85 showed balanced CD4/CD8 phenotypes, whereas a second wave of clones that expanded from day 15 to 37 leaned towards CD4+. Contracting CD4+ clones appeared mostly in the CM and EM memory subsets, whereas CD8+ clones were enriched in EMRA. The study covered only two mild cases, and larger cohorts including severe cases with pre-infection samples were considered necessary. The second-wave clones that peaked on day 37 were not confirmed to be SARS-CoV-2 specific. Some responding clones were found in pre-infection memory, which suggests that pre-existing cross-reactive memory T cells took part in the SARS-CoV-2 response.

The sample was run on an Illumina NovaSeq 6000. TCRalpha and TCRbeta cDNA libraries were built by 5'RACE with constant-segment primers, adding sample barcodes and unique molecular identifiers. Trizol reagent was used to extract RNA from every sample. Library amplification was performed in two PCR steps, and a second sample barcode and Illumina TruSeq adapters were introduced in the second step. Sequencing of the libraries was done on an Illumina NovaSeq, producing 2 x 150 bp paired-end reads. The authors' pipeline ran thus. With migec v1.2.7, reads were demultiplexed and then collapsed into UMI-guided consensus sequences. Using mixcr v2.1.11, the UMI consensuses were aligned to TRA and TRB V and J templates and assembled into clonotypes. Expanded or contracted clonotypes were those called significant by both edgeR and NoisET, with noise models trained on biological replicates. For edgeR calls, a false discovery rate-adjusted p below 0.01 and a log2 fold-change threshold of 1 were applied. As an exploratory analysis of dynamics, max-normalized trajectories of the 1000 most abundant clonotypes were examined with PCA combined with hierarchical clustering. Separately sequenced CD4+ and CD8+ repertoires were used to assign a CD4 or CD8 phenotype to each responding clone. TCRdb ran its own pipeline on the public reads, namely fastp trimming at Q25 and MiXCR clone calling, and kept in-frame beta chains. Entries are consolidated by CDR3 protein sequence, retaining the most common genes and DNA. TCRdb, not the original authors, processed these V and J calls. Here the sample has more than 150,000 distinct CDR3 sequences; around a tenth occur a single time. The ten largest clones capture about 3.5% of the sample.

From the cysteine up to the phenylalanine, the CDR3 has a length of 13 residues. Here the CDR3 DNA is all that survives: 39 bases in frame from base 1. The trim is 3 bases for V and 8 bases for J, with a gap of 11 bases between the germline ends. Based on the germline V gene (reference sequence), the CDR1 and CDR2 sequences are LNHNV and YYDKDF. Ficoll-Paque density gradient centrifugation was the method used to isolate PBMCs. In the case of this clonotype: The antigen it recognizes is unknown. Base qualities are not provided; no much larger clone lies one nucleotide away.

The sequenced material came from PBMCs or a T cell subset sorted from them (not recorded which). The TCR sequence derives from a man aged 18 to 29 who had mild COVID-19 (a few samples of this study predate the infection). The sample titles of this study are shuffled in the database, so cell type and time point are left out; the donor was told from shared clones. The V and J segments used are TRBV15 and TRBJ2-1; the D match is possibly TRBD1 or TRBD2, with 6 bases aligned in each. The sequenced DNA is TGTGCCACCAGCAGCTGGGGGGCAGATGAGCAGTTCTTC. Translated, this gives CATSSWGADEQFF. With the portions outside the CDR3 filled from the reference TRBV15 and TRBJ2-1 genes, the complete variable region becomes DAMVIQNPRYQVTQFGKPVTLSCSQTLNHNVMYWYQQKSSQAPKLLFHYYDKDFNNEADTPDNFQSRRPNTSFCFLDIRSPGLGDTAMYLCATSSWGADEQFFGPGTRLTVL.